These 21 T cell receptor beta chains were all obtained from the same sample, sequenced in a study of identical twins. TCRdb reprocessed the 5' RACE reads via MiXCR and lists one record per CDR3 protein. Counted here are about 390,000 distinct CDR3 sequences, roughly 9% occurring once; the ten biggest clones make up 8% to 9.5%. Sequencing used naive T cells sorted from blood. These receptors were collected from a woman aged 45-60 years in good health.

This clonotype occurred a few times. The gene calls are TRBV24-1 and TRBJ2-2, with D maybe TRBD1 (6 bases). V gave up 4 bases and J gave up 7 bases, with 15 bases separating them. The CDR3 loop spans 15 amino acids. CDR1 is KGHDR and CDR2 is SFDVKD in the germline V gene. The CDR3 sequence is CATSDTGTPIGELFF. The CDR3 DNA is TGTGCCACCAGTGACACCGGGACACCCATCGGGGAGCTGTTTTTT.

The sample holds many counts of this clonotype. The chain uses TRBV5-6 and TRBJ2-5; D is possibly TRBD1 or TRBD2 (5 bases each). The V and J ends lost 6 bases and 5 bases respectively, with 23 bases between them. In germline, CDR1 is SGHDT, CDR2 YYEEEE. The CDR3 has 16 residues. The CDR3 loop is CASTGVRDPARETQYF. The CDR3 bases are TGTGCCAGCACCGGAGTCAGGGACCCCGCACGCGAGACCCAGTACTTC. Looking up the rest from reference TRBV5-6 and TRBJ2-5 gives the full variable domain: DAGVTQSPTHLIKTRGQQVTLRCSPKSGHDTVSWYQQALGQGPQFIFQYYEEEERQRGNFPDRFSGHQFPNYSSELNVNALLLGDSALYLCASTGVRDPARETQYFGPGTRLLVL.

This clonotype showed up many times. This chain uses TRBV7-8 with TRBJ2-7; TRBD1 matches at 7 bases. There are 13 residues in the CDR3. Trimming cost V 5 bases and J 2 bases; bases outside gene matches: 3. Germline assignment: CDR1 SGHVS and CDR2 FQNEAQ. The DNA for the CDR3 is TGTGCCAGCAGCAAGGGACAGACCTACGAGCAGTACGTC. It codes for CASSKGQTYEQYV.

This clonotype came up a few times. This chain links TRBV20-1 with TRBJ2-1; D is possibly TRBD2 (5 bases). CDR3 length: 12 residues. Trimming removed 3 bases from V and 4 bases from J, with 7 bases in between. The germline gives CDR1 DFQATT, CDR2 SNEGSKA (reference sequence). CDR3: CSASLAYNEQFF. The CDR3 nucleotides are TGCAGTGCTAGCCTAGCTTACAATGAGCAGTTCTTC.

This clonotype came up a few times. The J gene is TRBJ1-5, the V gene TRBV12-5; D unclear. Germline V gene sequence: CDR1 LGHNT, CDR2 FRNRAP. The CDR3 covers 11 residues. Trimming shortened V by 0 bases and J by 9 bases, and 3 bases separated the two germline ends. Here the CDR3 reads CASGLVRPQHF. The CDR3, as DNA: TGTGCTAGTGGTTTGGTTCGGCCCCAGCATTTT.

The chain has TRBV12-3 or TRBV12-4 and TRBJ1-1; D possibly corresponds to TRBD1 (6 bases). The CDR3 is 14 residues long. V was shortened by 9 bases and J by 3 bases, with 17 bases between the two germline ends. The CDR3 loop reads CASFKQGRDTEAFF. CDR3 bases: TGTGCCAGTTTTAAACAGGGAAGGGACACTGAAGCTTTCTTT.

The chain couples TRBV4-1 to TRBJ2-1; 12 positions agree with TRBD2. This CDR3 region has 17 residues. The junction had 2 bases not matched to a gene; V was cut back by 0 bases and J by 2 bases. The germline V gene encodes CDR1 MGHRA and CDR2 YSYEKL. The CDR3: CASSQELAGGPYNEQFF. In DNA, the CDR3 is TGCGCCAGCAGCCAAGAGCTAGCGGGAGGGCCCTACAATGAGCAGTTCTTC.

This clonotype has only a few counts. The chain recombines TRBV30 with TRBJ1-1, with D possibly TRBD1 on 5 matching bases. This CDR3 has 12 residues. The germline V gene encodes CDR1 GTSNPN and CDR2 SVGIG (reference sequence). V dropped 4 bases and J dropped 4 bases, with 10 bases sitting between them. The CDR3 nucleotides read TGTGCCTGGAAGCAGGGTGGCACTGAAGCTTTCTTT. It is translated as CAWKQGGTEAFF.

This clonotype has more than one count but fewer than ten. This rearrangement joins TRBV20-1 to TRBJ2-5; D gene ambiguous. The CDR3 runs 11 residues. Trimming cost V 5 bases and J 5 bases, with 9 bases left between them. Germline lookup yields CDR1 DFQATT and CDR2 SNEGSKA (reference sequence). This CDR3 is CSADSGETQYF. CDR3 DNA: TGCAGTGCTGACTCCGGGGAGACCCAGTACTTC.

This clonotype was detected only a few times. Written as DNA, the CDR3 is TGTGCCAGCAGCTTGGTTAATCCTAGCGGGAGGGGTCGAGGTCCATCCTACGAGCAGTACTTC. Encoded protein: CASSLVNPSGRGRGPSYEQYF. The rearrangement links TRBV5-5 to TRBJ2-7, with 12 bases identical to TRBD2. The V and J ends lost 0 bases and 1 base, in that order; junction bases with no gene match: 17. This CDR3 has 21 residues. Germline CDR1 SGHKS, CDR2 YYEKEE (reference sequence).

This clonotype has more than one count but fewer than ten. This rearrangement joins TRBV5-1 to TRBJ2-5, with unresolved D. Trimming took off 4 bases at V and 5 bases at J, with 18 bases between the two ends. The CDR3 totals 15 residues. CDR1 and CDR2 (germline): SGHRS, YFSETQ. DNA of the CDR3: TGCGCCAGCAGCCCCGACGGGTCTGTGGGGGAGACCCAGTACTTC. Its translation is CASSPDGSVGETQYF.

The DNA for the CDR3 is TGCAGTGCTAGGACAACAGGGACGAACACTGAAGCTTTCTTT. Amino acid sequence: CSARTTGTNTEAFF. The chain combines TRBV20-1 with TRBJ1-1; D is perhaps TRBD1 (6 bases). The CDR3 has 14 residues. Germline V gives CDR1 DFQATT, CDR2 SNEGSKA (reference sequence). The V and J ends lost 3 bases and 1 base respectively, with 12 bases between them.

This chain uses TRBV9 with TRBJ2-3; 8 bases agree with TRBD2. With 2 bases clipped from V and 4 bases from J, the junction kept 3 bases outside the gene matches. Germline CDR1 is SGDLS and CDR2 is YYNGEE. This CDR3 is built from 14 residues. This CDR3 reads CASSVTGGPDTQYF. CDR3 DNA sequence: TGTGCCAGCAGCGTCACGGGAGGGCCAGATACGCAGTATTTT.

CDR3 bases: TGTGCCAGCAGCACCCTAGGCAAAAACATTCAGTACTTC. It is translated as CASSTLGKNIQYF. The rearrangement joins TRBV7-2 to TRBJ2-4; D gene uncertain. The CDR3 contains 13 residues. Germline V gene lookup returns CDR1 SGHTA and CDR2 FQGNSA. The V and J ends lost 5 bases and 3 bases respectively, with 8 bases between them.

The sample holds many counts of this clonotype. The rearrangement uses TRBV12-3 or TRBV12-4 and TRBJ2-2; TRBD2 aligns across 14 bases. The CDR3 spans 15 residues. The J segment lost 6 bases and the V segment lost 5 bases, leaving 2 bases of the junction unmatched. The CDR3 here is CASSPTSGRAGELFF. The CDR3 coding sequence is TGTGCCAGCAGTCCGACTAGCGGGAGGGCCGGGGAGCTGTTTTTT.

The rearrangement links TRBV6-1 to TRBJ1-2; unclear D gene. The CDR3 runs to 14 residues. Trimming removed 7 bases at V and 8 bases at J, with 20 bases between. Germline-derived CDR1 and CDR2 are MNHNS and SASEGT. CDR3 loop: CASTYRSLPRGYTF. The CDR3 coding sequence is TGTGCCAGCACCTACCGAAGCTTACCCAGGGGCTACACCTTC.

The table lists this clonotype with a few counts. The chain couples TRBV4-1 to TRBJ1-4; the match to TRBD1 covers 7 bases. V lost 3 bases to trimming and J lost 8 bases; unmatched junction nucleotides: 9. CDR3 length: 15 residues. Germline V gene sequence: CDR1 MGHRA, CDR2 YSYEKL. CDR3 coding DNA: TGCGCCAGCAGCCAGATCGGGACAGCCGAGGAAAAACTGTTTTTT. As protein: CASSQIGTAEEKLFF.

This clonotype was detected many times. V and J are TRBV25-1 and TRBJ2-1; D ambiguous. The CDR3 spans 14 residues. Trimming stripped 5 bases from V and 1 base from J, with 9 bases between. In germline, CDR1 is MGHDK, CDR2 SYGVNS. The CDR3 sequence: CASSRHISYNEQFF. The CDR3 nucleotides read TGTGCCAGCAGTCGGCATATATCCTACAATGAGCAGTTCTTC. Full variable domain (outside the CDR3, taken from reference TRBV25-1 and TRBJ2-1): EADIYQTPRYLVIGTGKKITLECSQTMGHDKMYWYQQDPGMELHLIHYSYGVNSTEKGDLSSESTVSRIRTEHFPLTLESARPSHTSQYLCASSRHISYNEQFFGPGTRLTVL.

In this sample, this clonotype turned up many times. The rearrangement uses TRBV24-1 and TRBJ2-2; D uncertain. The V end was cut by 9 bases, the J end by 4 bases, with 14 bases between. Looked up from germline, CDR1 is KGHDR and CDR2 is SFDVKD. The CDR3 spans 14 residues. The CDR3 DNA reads TGTGCCACCCTTACCTGGTCGACCACCGGGGAGCTGTTTTTT. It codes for CATLTWSTTGELFF.

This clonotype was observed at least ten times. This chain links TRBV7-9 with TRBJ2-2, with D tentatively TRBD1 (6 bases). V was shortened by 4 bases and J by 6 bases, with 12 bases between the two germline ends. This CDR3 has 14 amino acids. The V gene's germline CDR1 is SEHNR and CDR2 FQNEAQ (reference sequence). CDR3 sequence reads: CASSSRGGSGELFF. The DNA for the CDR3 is TGTGCCAGCAGCTCAAGAGGGGGATCCGGGGAGCTGTTTTTT.

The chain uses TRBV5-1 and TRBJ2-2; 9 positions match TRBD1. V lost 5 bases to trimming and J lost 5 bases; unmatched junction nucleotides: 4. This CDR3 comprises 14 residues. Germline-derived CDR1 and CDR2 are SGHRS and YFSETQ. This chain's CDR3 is CASRQGARTGELFF. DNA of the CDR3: TGCGCCAGCAGACAGGGGGCGCGAACCGGGGAGCTGTTTTTT.